Each of the 16 T cell receptor beta chains below was sequenced from the same sample in a study of T cell responses to AZD1222 COVID-19 vaccine. Some clones are missing from TCRdb's copy, which holds only in-frame ones; the method was immunoSEQ multiplex PCR. This table holds 150,000 or so clones, roughly 94% found once. The sample in question was peripheral blood, obtained 28 days after the second AZD1222 dose. These receptors came from an adult who received the AZD1222 COVID-19 vaccine.

This chain links TRBV28 with TRBJ2-3; 8 nucleotides agree with TRBD2. Germline V gives CDR1 MDHEN, CDR2 SYDVKM. The CDR3 runs 14 residues. V was pared by 5 bases and J by 1 base, with 2 bases of the junction left unmatched. CDR3 amino acids: CASSMTSGTDTQYF. The CDR3 region has the DNA TGTGCCAGCAGTATGACTAGCGGCACAGATACGCAGTATTTT.

The rearrangement joins TRBV27 to TRBJ1-4; no reliable D call. Germline V gene lookup returns CDR1 MNHEY and CDR2 SMNVEV (reference sequence). The V and J ends lost 7 bases and 16 bases respectively, with 13 bases between them. The CDR3 is 10 residues long. The DNA for the CDR3 is TGTGCCAGCACCCCCTTACTAGGGTTTTTT. Protein product: CASTPLLGFF.

This chain connects TRBV10-3 to TRBJ2-7; 12 nucleotides agree with TRBD1. This CDR3 region has 13 residues. V dropped 6 bases and J dropped 5; count of bases not matched to a gene: 2. Germline values: CDR1 ENHRY, CDR2 SYGVKD. In DNA form, the CDR3 reads TGTGCCATCAGAGGGACAGGGGGCCACGAGCAGTACTTC. This translates into CAIRGTGGHEQYF.

The chain employs TRBV5-1 and TRBJ2-2, with 11 bases identical to TRBD1. The V and J ends lost 5 bases and 6 bases, in that order; junction bases with no gene match: 6. CDR3 size: 15 residues. The germline V gene encodes CDR1 SGHRS and CDR2 YFSETQ. CDR3 loop: CASRVRTGGPGELFF. The CDR3 DNA follows: TGCGCCAGCAGGGTGAGGACAGGGGGCCCCGGGGAGCTGTTTTTT.

The chain recombines TRBV5-1 with TRBJ1-2; tentative D call: TRBD1 (5 bases). Trimming removed 0 bases at V and 6 bases at J, with 9 bases between. The CDR3 is 13 residues long. Germline CDR1 is SGHRS and CDR2 is YFSETQ. The CDR3: CASSLGQGDGYTF. The DNA for the CDR3 is TGCGCCAGCAGCTTGGGGCAGGGAGATGGCTACACCTTC.

V gene TRBV3-1 (or the pseudogene TRBV3-2) combines with J gene TRBJ1-2; D is possibly TRBD1 (5 bases). The CDR3 consists of 14 residues. V lost 0 bases to trimming and J lost 8 bases, with 13 bases between them. CDR1 is LGHDT and CDR2 is YNNKEL in the germline V gene (reference sequence). The CDR3 reads CASSQDPGRGGYTF. Here the CDR3 DNA reads TGTGCCAGCAGCCAAGATCCGGGGCGAGGGGGCTACACCTTC.

The chain recombines TRBV5-1 with TRBJ2-7, with a possible D match to TRBD1 (5 bases). The V gene's germline CDR1 is SGHRS and CDR2 YFSETQ. This CDR3 comprises 15 residues. The V end was cut by 3 bases, the J end by 2 bases, with 15 bases between. The DNA of the CDR3 is TGCGCCAGCAGCTCCGAAGGGGCAGGCCCCTACGAGCAGTACTTC. Translation: CASSSEGAGPYEQYF. Supplemented by reference TRBV5-1 and TRBJ2-7, the full variable domain reads KAGVTQTPRYLIKTRGQQVTLSCSPISGHRSVSWYQQTPGQGLQFLFEYFSETQRNKGNFPGRFSGRQFSNSRSEMNVSTLELGDSALYLCASSSEGAGPYEQYFGPGTRLTVT.

The chain joins TRBV4-1 to TRBJ1-5, with D tentatively TRBD1 (6 bases). V was pared by 1 base and J by 3 bases, with 10 bases between. Per the germline V gene, CDR1 is MGHRA and CDR2 is YSYEKL. CDR3 length: 15 residues. The CDR3 spells CASSQGGAINQPQHF. CDR3 sequence (DNA): TGCGCCAGCAGCCAAGGGGGGGCAATCAATCAGCCCCAGCATTTT.

This chain joins TRBV11-2 and TRBJ2-1; a possible D gene is TRBD2 (6 bases). CDR1 SGHAT and CDR2 FQNNGV come from the germline V gene. Between the trimmed V and J ends, which lost 7 bases and 4 bases, there was a span of 14 bases. CDR3 length: 14 amino acids. CDR3 sequence: CASTTSFSYNEQFF. CDR3 nucleotides: TGTGCCAGCACTACTAGCTTCTCTTACAATGAGCAGTTCTTC. The whole variable domain, remainder taken from reference TRBV11-2 and TRBJ2-1, is EAGVAQSPRYKIIEKRQSVAFWCNPISGHATLYWYQQILGQGPKLLIQFQNNGVVDDSQLPKDRFSAERLKGVDSTLKIQPAKLEDSAVYLCASTTSFSYNEQFFGPGTRLTVL.

The V and J genes are TRBV4-2 and TRBJ1-2, with 12 bases aligning to TRBD1. Unmatched junction bases numbered 17, after V lost 2 bases and J lost 1 base. This CDR3 region has 21 residues. Germline CDR1 reads LGHNA; CDR2 reads YNFKEQ. CDR3 DNA sequence: TGTGCCAGCAGCCAACTTGCCTCTACCCGGGACAGGGGGCGCGGTAACTATGGCTACACCTTC. As protein: CASSQLASTRDRGRGNYGYTF.

The chain uses TRBV28 and TRBJ1-2, with D maybe TRBD1 (6 bases). The V end was cut by 4 bases, the J end by 2 bases, with 8 bases between. Germline loops: CDR1 MDHEN, CDR2 SYDVKM. The CDR3 consists of 13 residues. The CDR3 bases are TGTGCCAGCAGTTCACAGGGAAACTATGGCTACACCTTC. It encodes CASSSQGNYGYTF.

The genes are TRBV9 and TRBJ1-2; D ambiguous. This CDR3 is 13 amino acids long. With 1 base removed from V and 4 bases from J, the gap between germline ends came to 8 bases. CDR1 SGDLS and CDR2 YYNGEE come from the germline V gene. CDR3 bases: TGTGCCAGCAGCGTAAACGGACCCTATGGCTACACCTTC. Residues: CASSVNGPYGYTF.

The rearrangement links TRBV18 to TRBJ2-2; D is possibly TRBD2 (5 bases). Germline CDR1 KGHSH, CDR2 LQKENI. The CDR3 length is 14 residues. Trimming shortened V by 0 bases and J by 7 bases, and 9 bases separated the two germline ends. The CDR3 spells CASSPPTGGGELFF. In DNA form, the CDR3 reads TGTGCCAGCTCACCACCTACTGGAGGCGGGGAGCTGTTTTTT.

This clone appeared a few times. The chain carries TRBV27 and TRBJ2-2; D is perhaps TRBD2 (5 bases). The length of the CDR3 is 17 residues. Trimming left V 6 bases short and J 2 bases short, with 19 bases between. From germline, CDR1 is MNHEY and CDR2 SMNVEV (reference sequence). The CDR3 spells CASRNRPAGINTGELFF. CDR3 bases: TGTGCCAGCAGAAATAGACCCGCGGGTATAAACACCGGGGAGCTGTTTTTT.

The chain couples TRBV28 to TRBJ2-3, with D perhaps matching TRBD2 (6 bases). V gave up 6 bases and J gave up 6 bases, with 16 bases separating them. CDR1 and CDR2 (germline): MDHEN, SYDVKM. CDR3 length equals 14 residues. Written as DNA, the CDR3 is TGTGCCAGCAGCGCTGGAGGGCCCTGGGATACGCAGTATTTT. Protein sequence: CASSAGGPWDTQYF.

This rearrangement joins TRBV28 to TRBJ2-1; tentative D call: TRBD2 (5 bases). The germline gives CDR1 MDHEN, CDR2 SYDVKM. The CDR3 extends over 13 amino acids. Deletions cut 10 bases from V and 6 bases from J, with 16 bases between. CDR3 region: CATGINDGNEQFF. CDR3 bases: TGTGCCACCGGGATAAACGACGGCAATGAGCAGTTCTTC.